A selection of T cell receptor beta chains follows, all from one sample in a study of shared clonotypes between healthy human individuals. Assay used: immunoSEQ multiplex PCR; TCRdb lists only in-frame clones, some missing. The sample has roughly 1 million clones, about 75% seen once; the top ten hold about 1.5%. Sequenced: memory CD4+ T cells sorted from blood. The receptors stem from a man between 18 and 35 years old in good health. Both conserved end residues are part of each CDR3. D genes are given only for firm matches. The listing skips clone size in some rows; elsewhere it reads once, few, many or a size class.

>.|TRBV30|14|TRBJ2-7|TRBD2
CAFLGTSGSYEQYF
TGTGCCTTTCTCGGGACTAGCGGGAGCTACGAGCAGTACTTC
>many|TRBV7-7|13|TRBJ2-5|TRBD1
CASSPGQRETQYF
TGTGCTAGCAGCCCGGGACAGAGAGAGACCCAGTACTTC
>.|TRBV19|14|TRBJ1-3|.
CASSSTGSGNTIYF
TGTGCCAGTAGTTCTACAGGTAGTGGAAACACCATATATTTT
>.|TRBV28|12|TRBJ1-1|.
CASKGSYTEAFF
TGTGCCAGCAAGGGCAGCTACACTGAAGCTTTCTTT
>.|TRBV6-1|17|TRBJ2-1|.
CASSEVGGAGSYNEQFF
TGTGCCAGCAGTGAAGTGGGGGGGGCCGGCTCCTACAATGAGCAGTTCTTC
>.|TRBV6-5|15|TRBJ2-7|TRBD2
CASSYSLAGGWEQYF
TGTGCCAGCAGTTACTCCCTAGCGGGAGGATGGGAGCAGTACTTC
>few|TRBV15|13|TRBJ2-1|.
CATNSGLGNEQFF
TGTGCCACCAACTCGGGGTTGGGGAATGAGCAGTTCTTC
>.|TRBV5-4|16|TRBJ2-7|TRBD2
CASSRSTGTSYYEQYF
TGTGCCAGCAGCCGATCGACCGGGACTAGTTACTACGAGCAGTACTTC
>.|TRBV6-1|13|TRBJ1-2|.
CASSEGQGGGYTF
TGTGCCAGCAGTGAAGGTCAGGGAGGAGGCTACACCTTC
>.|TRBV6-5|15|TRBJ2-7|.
CASSGRGLGPYEQYF
TGTGCCAGCAGTGGGCGGGGACTTGGGCCCTACGAGCAGTACTTC
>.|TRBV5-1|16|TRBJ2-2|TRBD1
CASSPRDRGFTGELFF
TGCGCCAGCAGCCCCCGGGACAGGGGATTTACCGGGGAGCTGTTTTTT
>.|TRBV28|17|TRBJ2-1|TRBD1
CASSGQGSQSGYNEQFF
TGTGCCAGCAGTGGACAGGGGAGTCAGAGCGGGTACAATGAGCAGTTCTTC
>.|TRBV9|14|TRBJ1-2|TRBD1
CASSVTGGDYGYTF
TGTGCCAGCAGCGTGACAGGGGGGGACTATGGCTACACCTTC
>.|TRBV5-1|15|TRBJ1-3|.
CASSPETVSGNTIYF
TGCGCCAGCAGCCCTGAAACAGTCTCTGGAAACACCATATATTTT
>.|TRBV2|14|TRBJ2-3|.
CASSEGRGSDTQYF
TGTGCCAGCAGTGAGGGCAGGGGATCAGATACGCAGTATTTT
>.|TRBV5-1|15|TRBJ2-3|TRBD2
CASSLGSGVADTQYF
TGCGCCAGCAGCTTGGGTAGCGGGGTAGCAGATACGCAGTATTTT
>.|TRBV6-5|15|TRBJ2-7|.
CASSSGWRSSYEQYF
TGTGCCAGCAGTTCCGGTTGGAGAAGTTCCTACGAGCAGTACTTC
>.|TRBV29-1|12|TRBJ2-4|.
CSVSLGTDIQYF
TGCAGCGTTTCCCTCGGAACGGACATTCAGTACTTC
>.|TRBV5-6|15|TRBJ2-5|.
CASSLFRPDQETQYF
TGTGCCAGCAGCTTGTTTAGGCCGGATCAAGAGACCCAGTACTTC
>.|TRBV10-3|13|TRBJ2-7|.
CAISEDQINEQYF
TGTGCCATCAGTGAGGATCAAATCAACGAGCAGTACTTC
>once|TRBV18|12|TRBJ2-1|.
CASSPGNNEQFF
TGTGCCAGCTCACCAGGGAACAATGAGCAGTTCTTC
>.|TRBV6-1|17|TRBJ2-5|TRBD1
CASSEGGRQGVRETQYF
TGTGCCAGCAGTGAAGGGGGGAGACAGGGGGTGAGAGAGACCCAGTACTTC
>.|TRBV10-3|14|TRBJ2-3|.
CAISAGGSTDTQYF
TGTGCCATCAGTGCTGGCGGTAGCACAGATACGCAGTATTTT
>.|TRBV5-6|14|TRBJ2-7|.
CASSSGTPPYEQYF
TGTGCCAGCAGCTCCGGGACACCTCCTTACGAGCAGTACTTC
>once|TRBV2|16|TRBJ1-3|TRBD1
CASRGQGGNSGNTIYF
TGTGCCAGCAGGGGACAGGGGGGAAACTCTGGAAACACCATATATTTT
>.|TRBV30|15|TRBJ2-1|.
CAWSVGGLSANEQFF
TGTGCCTGGAGTGTAGGTGGCTTGAGCGCCAATGAGCAGTTCTTC
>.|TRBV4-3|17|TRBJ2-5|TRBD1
CASSQEAGGGRQETQYF
TGCGCCAGCAGCCAAGAGGCAGGGGGCGGGCGCCAAGAGACCCAGTACTTC